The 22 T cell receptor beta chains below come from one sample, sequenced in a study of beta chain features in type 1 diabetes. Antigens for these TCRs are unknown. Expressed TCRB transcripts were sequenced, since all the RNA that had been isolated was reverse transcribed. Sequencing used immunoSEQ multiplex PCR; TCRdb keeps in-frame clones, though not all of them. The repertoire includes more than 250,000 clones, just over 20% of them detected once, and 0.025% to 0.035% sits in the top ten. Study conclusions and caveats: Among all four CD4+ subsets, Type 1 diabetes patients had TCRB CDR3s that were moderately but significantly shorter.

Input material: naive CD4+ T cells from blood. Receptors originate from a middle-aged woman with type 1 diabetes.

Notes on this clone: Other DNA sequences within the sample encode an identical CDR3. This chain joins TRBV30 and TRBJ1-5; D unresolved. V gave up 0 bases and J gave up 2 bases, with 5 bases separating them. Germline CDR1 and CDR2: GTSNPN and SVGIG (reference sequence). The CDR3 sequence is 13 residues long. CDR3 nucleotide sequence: TGTGCCTGGAGTGTTCGGGGCAATCAGCCCCAGCATTTT. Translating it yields CAWSVRGNQPQHF. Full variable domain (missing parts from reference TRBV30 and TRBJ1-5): SQTIHQWPATLVQPVGSPLSLECTVEGTSNPNLYWYRQAAGRGLQLLFYSVGIGQISSEVPQNLSASRPQDRQFILSSKKLLLSDSGFYLCAWSVRGNQPQHFGDGTRLSIL.

The CDR3 DNA is TGTGCCAGCAGACCTATCTCGAGGGCTTACGAGCAGTACTTC. Its translation: CASRPISRAYEQYF. This rearrangement joins TRBV7-2 to TRBJ2-7; tentative D call: TRBD2 (5 bases). The CDR3 totals 14 residues. CDR1 is SGHTA, CDR2 FQGNSA, per germline. V dropped 6 bases and J dropped 4 bases, with 16 bases sitting between them.

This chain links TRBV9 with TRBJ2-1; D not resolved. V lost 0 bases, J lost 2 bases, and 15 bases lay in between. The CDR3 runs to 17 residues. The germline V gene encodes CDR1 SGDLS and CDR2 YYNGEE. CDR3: CASSVGIGGSPYNEQFF. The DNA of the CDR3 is TGTGCCAGCAGCGTAGGGATCGGCGGCTCCCCCTACAATGAGCAGTTCTTC.

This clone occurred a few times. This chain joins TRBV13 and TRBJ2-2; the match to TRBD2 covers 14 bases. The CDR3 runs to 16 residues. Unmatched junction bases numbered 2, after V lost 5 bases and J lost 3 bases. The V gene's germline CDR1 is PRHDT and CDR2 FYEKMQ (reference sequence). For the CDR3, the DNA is TGTGCCAGCAGCGGGACTAGCGGGAGCGACACCGGGGAGCTGTTTTTT. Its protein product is CASSGTSGSDTGELFF.

The CDR3 sequence is CSAGQANQETQYF. The CDR3 DNA is TGCAGCGCAGGACAGGCCAACCAAGAGACCCAGTACTTC. This chain joins TRBV29-1 and TRBJ2-5; 7 positions agree with TRBD1. The ends lost 7 bases at V and 0 bases at J; junction bases unmatched: 5. CDR1 SQVTM and CDR2 ANQGSEA come from the germline V gene. The CDR3 has 13 residues. Using reference TRBV29-1 and TRBJ2-5 for the parts outside the CDR3, the full variable domain is SAVISQKPSRDICQRGTSLTIQCQVDSQVTMMFWYRQQPGQSLTLIATANQGSEATYESGFVIDKFPISRPNLTFSTLTVSNMSPEDSSIYLCSAGQANQETQYFGPGTRLLVL.

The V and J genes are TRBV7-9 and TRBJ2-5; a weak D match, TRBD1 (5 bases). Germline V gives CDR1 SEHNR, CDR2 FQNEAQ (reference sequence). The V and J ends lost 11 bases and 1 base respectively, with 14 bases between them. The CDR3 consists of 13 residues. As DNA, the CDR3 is TGTGCCTTGTCGGTGACAGCCCAAGAGACCCAGTACTTC. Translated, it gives CALSVTAQETQYF.

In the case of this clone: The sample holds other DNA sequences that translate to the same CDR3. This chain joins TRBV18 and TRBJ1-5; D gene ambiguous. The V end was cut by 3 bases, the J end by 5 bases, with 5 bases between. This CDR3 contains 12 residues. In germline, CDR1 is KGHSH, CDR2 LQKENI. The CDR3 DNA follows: TGTGCCAGCTCACCCGGGGATCAGCCCCAGCATTTT. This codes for CASSPGDQPQHF. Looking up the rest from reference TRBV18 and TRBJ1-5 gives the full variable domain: NAGVMQNPRHLVRRRGQEARLRCSPMKGHSHVYWYRQLPEEGLKFMVYLQKENIIDESGMPKERFSAEFPKEGPSILRIQQVVRGDSAAYFCASSPGDQPQHFGDGTRLSIL.

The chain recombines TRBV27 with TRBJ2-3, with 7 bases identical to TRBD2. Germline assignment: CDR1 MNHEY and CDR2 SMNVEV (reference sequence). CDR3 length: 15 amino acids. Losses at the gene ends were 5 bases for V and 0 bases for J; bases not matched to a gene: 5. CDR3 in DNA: TGTGCCAGCAGTCCTACTAGCGCTAGCACAGATACGCAGTATTTT. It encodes CASSPTSASTDTQYF.

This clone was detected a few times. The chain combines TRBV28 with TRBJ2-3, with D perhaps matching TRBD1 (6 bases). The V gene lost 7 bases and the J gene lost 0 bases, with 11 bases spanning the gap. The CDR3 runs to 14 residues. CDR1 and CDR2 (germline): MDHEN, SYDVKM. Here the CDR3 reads CASKRTASTDTQYF. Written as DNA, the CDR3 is TGTGCCAGCAAACGGACAGCTAGCACAGATACGCAGTATTTT.

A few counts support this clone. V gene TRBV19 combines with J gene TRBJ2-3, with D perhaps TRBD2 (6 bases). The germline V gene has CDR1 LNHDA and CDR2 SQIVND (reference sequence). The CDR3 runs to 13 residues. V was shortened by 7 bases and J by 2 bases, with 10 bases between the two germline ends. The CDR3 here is CASTGTPTDTQYF. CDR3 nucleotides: TGTGCCAGTACGGGGACTCCCACAGATACGCAGTATTTT.

In DNA form, the CDR3 reads TGCGCCAGCAGCCAAGAGGGATATGAGGGAGATACGCAGTATTTT. The encoded protein is CASSQEGYEGDTQYF. The chain employs TRBV4-3 and TRBJ2-3, with D maybe TRBD2 (5 bases). Trimming took 0 bases from V and 5 from J, leaving 12 bases between them. CDR3 length equals 15 residues. Germline CDR1 is LGHNA and CDR2 is YSLEER.

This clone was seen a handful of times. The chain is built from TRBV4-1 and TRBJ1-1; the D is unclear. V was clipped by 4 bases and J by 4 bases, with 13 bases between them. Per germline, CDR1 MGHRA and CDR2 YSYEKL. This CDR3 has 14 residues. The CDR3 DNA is TGCGCCAGCAGCCGCCCGGAGCGGGGCACTGAAGCTTTCTTT. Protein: CASSRPERGTEAFF.

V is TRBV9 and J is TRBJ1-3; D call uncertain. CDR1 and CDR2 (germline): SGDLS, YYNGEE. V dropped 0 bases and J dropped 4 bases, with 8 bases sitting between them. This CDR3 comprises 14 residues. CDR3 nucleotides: TGTGCCAGCAGCGTAGGGGGAGGAGGAAACACCATATATTTT. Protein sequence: CASSVGGGGNTIYF.

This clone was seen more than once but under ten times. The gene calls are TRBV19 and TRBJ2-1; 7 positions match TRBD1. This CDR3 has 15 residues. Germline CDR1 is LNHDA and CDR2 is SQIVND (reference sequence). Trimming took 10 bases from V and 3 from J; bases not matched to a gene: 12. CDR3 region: CATATGTAIYNEQFF. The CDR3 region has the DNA TGTGCCACGGCAACCGGGACAGCGATCTACAATGAGCAGTTCTTC.

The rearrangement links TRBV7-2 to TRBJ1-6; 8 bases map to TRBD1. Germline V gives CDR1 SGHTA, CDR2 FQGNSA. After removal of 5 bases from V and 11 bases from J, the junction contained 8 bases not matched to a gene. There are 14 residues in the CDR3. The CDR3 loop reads CASSQDRASAPLHF. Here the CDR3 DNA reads TGTGCCAGCAGCCAGGACAGGGCCAGCGCACCCCTCCACTTT.

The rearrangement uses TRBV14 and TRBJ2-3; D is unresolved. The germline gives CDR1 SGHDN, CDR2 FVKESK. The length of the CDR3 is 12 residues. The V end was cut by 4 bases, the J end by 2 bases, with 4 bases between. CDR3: CASSLYTDTQYF. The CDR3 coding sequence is TGTGCCAGCAGCCTGTACACAGATACGCAGTATTTT.

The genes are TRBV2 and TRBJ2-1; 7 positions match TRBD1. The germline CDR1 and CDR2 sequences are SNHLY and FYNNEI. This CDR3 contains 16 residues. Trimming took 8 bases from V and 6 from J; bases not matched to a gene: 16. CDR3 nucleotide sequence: TGTGCCAGCCGACGGATTACAGGGGCGTCCGGCAATGAGCAGTTCTTC. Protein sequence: CASRRITGASGNEQFF.

As DNA, the CDR3 is TGTGCCAGCAGCCCCTACCAGGATAATTCACCCCTCCACTTT. This encodes CASSPYQDNSPLHF. V and J are TRBV9 and TRBJ1-6; D gene unclear. Germline loops: CDR1 SGDLS, CDR2 YYNGEE. V was clipped by 4 bases and J by 5 bases, with 10 bases between them. This CDR3 is built from 14 residues.

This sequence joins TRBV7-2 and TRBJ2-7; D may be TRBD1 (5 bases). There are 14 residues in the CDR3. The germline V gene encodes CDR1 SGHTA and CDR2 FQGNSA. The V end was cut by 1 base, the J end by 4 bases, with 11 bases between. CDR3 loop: CASSLGGADYEQYF. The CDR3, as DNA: TGTGCCAGCAGCTTAGGGGGCGCCGATTACGAGCAGTACTTC. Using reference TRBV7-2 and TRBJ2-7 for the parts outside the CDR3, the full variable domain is GAGVSQSPSNKVTEKGKDVELRCDPISGHTALYWYRQSLGQGLEFLIYFQGNSAPDKSGLPSDRFSAERTGGSVSTLTIQRTQQEDSAVYLCASSLGGADYEQYFGPGTRLTVT.

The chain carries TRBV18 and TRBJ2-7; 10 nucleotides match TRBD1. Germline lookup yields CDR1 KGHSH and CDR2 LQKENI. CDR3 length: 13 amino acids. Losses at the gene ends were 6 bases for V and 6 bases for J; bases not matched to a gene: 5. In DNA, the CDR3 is TGTGCCAGCTCCCTGGGACAGGGGACCGAGCAGTACTTC. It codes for CASSLGQGTEQYF.

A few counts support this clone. The CDR3 DNA is TGTGCCAGCTCAGCCTCGGAGGCAGATACGCAGTATTTT. Encoded protein: CASSASEADTQYF. J is TRBJ2-3 and V is TRBV18; perhaps TRBD2 as D (5 bases). The ends were cut back, 5 bases at V and 4 bases at J, with 10 bases in the middle. The CDR3 contains 13 residues. From germline, CDR1 is KGHSH and CDR2 LQKENI. Using reference TRBV18 and TRBJ2-3 for the parts outside the CDR3, the full variable domain is NAGVMQNPRHLVRRRGQEARLRCSPMKGHSHVYWYRQLPEEGLKFMVYLQKENIIDESGMPKERFSAEFPKEGPSILRIQQVVRGDSAAYFCASSASEADTQYFGPGTRLTVL.

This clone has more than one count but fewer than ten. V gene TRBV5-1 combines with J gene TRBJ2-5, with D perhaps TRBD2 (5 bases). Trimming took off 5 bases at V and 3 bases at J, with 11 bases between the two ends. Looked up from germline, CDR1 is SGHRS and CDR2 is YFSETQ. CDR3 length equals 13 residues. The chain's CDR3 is CASRPGSKETQYF. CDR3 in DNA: TGCGCCAGCAGACCGGGATCCAAAGAGACCCAGTACTTC.